These 19 T cell receptor beta chains were all obtained from the same sample, sequenced in a study of regulatory T cells in long-lasting Graves disease. TCR beta libraries were built with iRepertoire HTBI primers and Arm-PCR of CDR3 regions. MiXCR, applied by TCRdb to the multiplex PCR reads, yields one record per CDR3 protein. The sample shows over 450,000 distinct CDR3 sequences, about 22% of them seen only once. Time point indicated: persistent/refractory GD, antithyroid drugs over 5 years with positive TRAb. The TCR library used RNA extracted from PBMCs. Sequencing used peripheral blood mononuclear cells (PBMCs), obtained when the disease was refractory, from a patient treated with antithyroid drugs. These receptor sequences come from a female donor with Graves disease.

This clonotype has a handful of counts. The chain is built from TRBV7-9 and TRBJ1-6; no clear D gene. The CDR3 has 14 residues. The V and J ends lost 2 bases and 10 bases respectively, with 12 bases between them. Germline values: CDR1 SEHNR, CDR2 FQNEAQ (reference sequence). The DNA of the CDR3 is TGTGCCAGCAGCTTAACCCCGGGCGGCTCACCCCTCCACTTT. This translates into CASSLTPGGSPLHF.

Details on this clonotype: A much larger clone lies one base from this, so it may be a read error. The CDR3 region is CASSSRDRAYEQHF. DNA for the CDR3: TGTGCCAGCAGCTCCCGGGACAGGGCCTACGAGCAGCACTTC. The V gene is TRBV7-8, the J gene TRBJ2-7; 9 nucleotides align to TRBD1. CDR3 length: 14 residues. Germline CDR1 reads SGHVS; CDR2 reads FQNEAQ.

This clonotype has only a few counts. V is TRBV24-1 and J is TRBJ2-3; 7 nucleotides match TRBD2. J was trimmed by 0 bases and V by 4 bases; bases with no gene match: 6. The CDR3 is 16 residues long. Germline V gene data show CDR1 as KGHDR and CDR2 as SFDVKD. The CDR3 reads CATSDLPGLSTDTQYF. The CDR3 nucleotides read TGTGCCACCAGTGACTTACCGGGACTAAGCACAGATACGCAGTATTTT.

This rearrangement joins TRBV27 to TRBJ2-7, with a tentative D call TRBD2 (5 bases). Germline V gene lookup returns CDR1 MNHEY and CDR2 SMNVEV (reference sequence). V lost 10 bases to trimming and J lost 3 bases, with 13 bases between them. The CDR3 is made up of 12 amino acids. The CDR3 is CATAGGNYEQYF. The CDR3 DNA follows: TGTGCCACCGCAGGAGGCAACTACGAGCAGTACTTC.

CDR3 DNA sequence: TGTGCCAGCAGCCTCGGACTATCCTCGAACACCGGGGAGCTGTTTTTT. The encoded protein is CASSLGLSSNTGELFF. The V call is TRBV7-9, the J call TRBJ2-2, with a possible D match to TRBD2 (6 bases). The germline gives CDR1 SEHNR, CDR2 FQNEAQ (reference sequence). The CDR3 sequence is 16 residues long. V lost 5 bases to trimming and J lost 0 bases, with 13 bases between them.

This clonotype occurred many times. The chain employs TRBV7-9 and TRBJ1-4; maybe TRBD1 (6 bases). CDR3 length equals 15 residues. CDR1 SEHNR and CDR2 FQNEAQ come from the germline V gene (reference sequence). Trimming left V 4 bases short and J 6 bases short, with 15 bases between. The CDR3 spells CASSYKGVSDEKLFF. CDR3 nucleotide sequence: TGTGCCAGCAGCTATAAGGGGGTTTCAGATGAAAAACTGTTTTTT.

This clonotype has ten or more counts. For the CDR3, the DNA is TGTGCCAGCAGTCGCGTGGAGGACCTCCAAGAGACCCAGTACTTC. Protein product: CASSRVEDLQETQYF. The V and J genes are TRBV6-2 or TRBV6-3 and TRBJ2-5; a weak D match, TRBD2 (5 bases). Trimming took 5 bases from V and 1 from J, leaving 14 bases between them. Germline V gene lookup returns CDR1 MNHEY and CDR2 SVGEGT. The CDR3 extends over 15 amino acids.

This clonotype was recorded a few times. The chain has TRBV19 and TRBJ1-2, with a weak D call TRBD1 (5 bases). V lost 1 base, J lost 4 bases, and 13 bases lay in between. Germline assignment: CDR1 LNHDA and CDR2 SQIVND (reference sequence). The CDR3 runs to 15 residues. The CDR3 DNA reads TGTGCCAGTAGTATAGCCGTTGAGGGGAGCTATGGCTACACCTTC. Protein: CASSIAVEGSYGYTF.

This clonotype was picked up many times. V gene TRBV28 combines with J gene TRBJ2-5; TRBD2 matches 9 bases. V lost 6 bases, J lost 5 bases, and 22 bases stayed unmatched. This CDR3 comprises 19 residues. Germline V lookup: CDR1 MDHEN, CDR2 SYDVKM. The CDR3 bases are TGTGCCAGCAGATCCACGCCGGGACTAGCAAAGGGGGTTCCGGAGACCCAGTACTTC. It codes for CASRSTPGLAKGVPETQYF. Supplemented by reference TRBV28 and TRBJ2-5, the full variable domain reads DVKVTQSSRYLVKRTGEKVFLECVQDMDHENMFWYRQDPGLGLRLIYFSYDVKMKEKGDIPEGYSVSREKKERFSLILESASTNQTSMYLCASRSTPGLAKGVPETQYFGPGTRLLVL.

In this sample, this clonotype turned up a few times. The V gene is TRBV5-1, the J gene TRBJ1-2; D is unclear. CDR3 size: 13 residues. Trimming cost V 2 bases and J 3 bases, with 8 bases left between them. From germline, CDR1 is SGHRS and CDR2 YFSETQ. In nucleotides, the CDR3 is TGCGCCAGCAGCTTAGTAACCTACTATGGCTACACCTTC. It encodes CASSLVTYYGYTF.

This clonotype was seen ten or more times. The J gene is TRBJ1-5, the V gene TRBV5-4; D uncertain. V was trimmed by 2 bases and J by 6 bases, leaving 9 bases between them. CDR3 length: 13 residues. Germline loops: CDR1 SGHNT, CDR2 YYREEE (reference sequence). The CDR3 is CASSLAGGQPQHF. The CDR3 coding sequence is TGTGCCAGCAGCTTAGCAGGAGGTCAGCCCCAGCATTTT.

This clonotype was counted ten times or more. The V and J genes are TRBV2 and TRBJ1-2; D call uncertain. V lost 11 bases and J lost 4, with 11 bases in between. This CDR3 spans 11 amino acids. The germline gives CDR1 SNHLY, CDR2 FYNNEI. CDR3 protein: CARDGVYGYTF. The DNA of the CDR3 is TGTGCCCGTGATGGGGTCTATGGCTACACCTTC.

This clonotype was detected ten times or more. The V gene is TRBV20-1, the J gene TRBJ2-5; D gene ambiguous. Trimming cost V 6 bases and J 3 bases, with 17 bases left between them. The CDR3 contains 14 residues. The germline CDR1 and CDR2 sequences are DFQATT and SNEGSKA (reference sequence). The CDR3 nucleotides read TGCAGTGCACCCGTTTGGACCAGGAAAGAGACCCAGTACTTC. Translated, it gives CSAPVWTRKETQYF.

At least ten counts were recorded for this clonotype. The chain has TRBV28 and TRBJ1-2; D gene unclear. Trimming took off 5 bases at V and 2 bases at J, with 15 bases between the two ends. CDR1 MDHEN and CDR2 SYDVKM come from the germline V gene. CDR3 length: 15 amino acids. The CDR3 loop is CASSRKTSANYGYTF. The CDR3 bases are TGTGCCAGCAGTCGCAAGACATCGGCGAACTATGGCTACACCTTC.

The V call is TRBV7-2, the J call TRBJ1-5; unclear D gene. Per germline, CDR1 SGHTA and CDR2 FQGNSA. V lost 4 bases and J 5 bases, leaving 9 bases between the germline ends. CDR3 length: 13 amino acids. The CDR3 coding sequence is TGTGCCAGCAGCTGGAAGAGGGATCAGCCCCAGCATTTT. It specifies CASSWKRDQPQHF.

This clonotype is a singleton in its sample. A much larger clone lies a single base off, so this may be a read error. The conserved phenylalanine or tryptophan normally closing the CDR3 is absent here, so this likely arose from a read error. V and J are TRBV28 and TRBJ2-7; 8 bases are a match to TRBD2. This CDR3 contains 12 residues. Germline assignment: CDR1 MDHEN and CDR2 SYDVKM. After removal of 7 bases from V and 5 bases from J, the junction contained 4 bases not matched to a gene. The CDR3 sequence is CASTFSGNEQYS. CDR3 in DNA: TGTGCCAGCACCTTTAGCGGGAACGAGCAGTACTCC.

This clonotype has a handful of counts. CDR3: CASSPLWRSLEAFF. CDR3 DNA: TGTGCCAGCAGCCCCCTTTGGCGCAGTCTGGAAGCTTTCTTT. V and J are TRBV13 and TRBJ1-1; D gene unclear. V was shortened by 5 bases and J by 8 bases, with 18 bases between the two germline ends. The length of the CDR3 is 14 residues. The germline gives CDR1 PRHDT, CDR2 FYEKMQ (reference sequence).

Of note for this clonotype: Mismatch with germline at one junction end may stem from a read error. J is TRBJ2-5 and V is TRBV28; D is undetermined. The CDR3 extends over 13 amino acids. CDR1 and CDR2 from the germline V gene are MDHEN and SYDVKM. CDR3 DNA: TGTGCCAACAGTCTCCCCCCACAAGAGACCCAGTACTTC. It specifies CANSLPPQETQYF.

This clonotype showed up just a few times. The chain combines TRBV3-1 with TRBJ1-6; no firm D call. There are 15 residues in the CDR3. V was cut by 4 bases and J by 8 bases, with 15 bases left in between. Looked up from germline, CDR1 is LGHDT and CDR2 is YNNKEL (reference sequence). The DNA for the CDR3 is TGTGCCAGCAGCCCCCTAGGAGGCACCGATTCACCCCTCCACTTT. It codes for CASSPLGGTDSPLHF.